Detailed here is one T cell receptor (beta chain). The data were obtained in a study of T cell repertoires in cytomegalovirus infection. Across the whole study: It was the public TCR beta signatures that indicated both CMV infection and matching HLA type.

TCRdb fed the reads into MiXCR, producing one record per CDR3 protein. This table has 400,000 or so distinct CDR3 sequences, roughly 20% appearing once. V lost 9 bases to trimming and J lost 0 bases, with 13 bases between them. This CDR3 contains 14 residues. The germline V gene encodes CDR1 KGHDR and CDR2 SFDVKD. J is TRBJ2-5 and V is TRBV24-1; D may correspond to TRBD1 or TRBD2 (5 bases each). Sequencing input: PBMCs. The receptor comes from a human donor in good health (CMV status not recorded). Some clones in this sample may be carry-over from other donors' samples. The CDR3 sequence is CATSRGTYQETQYF. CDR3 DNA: TGTGCCACCTCTCGTGGGACGTACCAAGAGACCCAGTACTTC.